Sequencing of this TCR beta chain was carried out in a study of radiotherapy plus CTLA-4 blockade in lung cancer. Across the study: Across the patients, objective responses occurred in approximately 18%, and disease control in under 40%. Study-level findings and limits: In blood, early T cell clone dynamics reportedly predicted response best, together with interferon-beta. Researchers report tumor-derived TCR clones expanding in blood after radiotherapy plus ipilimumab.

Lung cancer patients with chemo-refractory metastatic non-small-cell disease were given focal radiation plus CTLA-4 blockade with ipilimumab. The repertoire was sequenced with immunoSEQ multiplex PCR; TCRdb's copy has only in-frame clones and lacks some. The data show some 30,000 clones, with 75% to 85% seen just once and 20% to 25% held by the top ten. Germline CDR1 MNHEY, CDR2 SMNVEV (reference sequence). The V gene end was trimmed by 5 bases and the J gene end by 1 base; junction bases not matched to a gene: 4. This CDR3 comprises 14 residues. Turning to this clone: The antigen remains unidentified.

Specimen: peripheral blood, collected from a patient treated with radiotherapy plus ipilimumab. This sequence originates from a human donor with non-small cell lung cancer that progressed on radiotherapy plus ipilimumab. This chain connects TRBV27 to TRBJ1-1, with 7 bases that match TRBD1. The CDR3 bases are TGTGCCAGCAGTCTTGGACAGGCGAACACTGAAGCTTTCTTT. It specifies CASSLGQANTEAFF.